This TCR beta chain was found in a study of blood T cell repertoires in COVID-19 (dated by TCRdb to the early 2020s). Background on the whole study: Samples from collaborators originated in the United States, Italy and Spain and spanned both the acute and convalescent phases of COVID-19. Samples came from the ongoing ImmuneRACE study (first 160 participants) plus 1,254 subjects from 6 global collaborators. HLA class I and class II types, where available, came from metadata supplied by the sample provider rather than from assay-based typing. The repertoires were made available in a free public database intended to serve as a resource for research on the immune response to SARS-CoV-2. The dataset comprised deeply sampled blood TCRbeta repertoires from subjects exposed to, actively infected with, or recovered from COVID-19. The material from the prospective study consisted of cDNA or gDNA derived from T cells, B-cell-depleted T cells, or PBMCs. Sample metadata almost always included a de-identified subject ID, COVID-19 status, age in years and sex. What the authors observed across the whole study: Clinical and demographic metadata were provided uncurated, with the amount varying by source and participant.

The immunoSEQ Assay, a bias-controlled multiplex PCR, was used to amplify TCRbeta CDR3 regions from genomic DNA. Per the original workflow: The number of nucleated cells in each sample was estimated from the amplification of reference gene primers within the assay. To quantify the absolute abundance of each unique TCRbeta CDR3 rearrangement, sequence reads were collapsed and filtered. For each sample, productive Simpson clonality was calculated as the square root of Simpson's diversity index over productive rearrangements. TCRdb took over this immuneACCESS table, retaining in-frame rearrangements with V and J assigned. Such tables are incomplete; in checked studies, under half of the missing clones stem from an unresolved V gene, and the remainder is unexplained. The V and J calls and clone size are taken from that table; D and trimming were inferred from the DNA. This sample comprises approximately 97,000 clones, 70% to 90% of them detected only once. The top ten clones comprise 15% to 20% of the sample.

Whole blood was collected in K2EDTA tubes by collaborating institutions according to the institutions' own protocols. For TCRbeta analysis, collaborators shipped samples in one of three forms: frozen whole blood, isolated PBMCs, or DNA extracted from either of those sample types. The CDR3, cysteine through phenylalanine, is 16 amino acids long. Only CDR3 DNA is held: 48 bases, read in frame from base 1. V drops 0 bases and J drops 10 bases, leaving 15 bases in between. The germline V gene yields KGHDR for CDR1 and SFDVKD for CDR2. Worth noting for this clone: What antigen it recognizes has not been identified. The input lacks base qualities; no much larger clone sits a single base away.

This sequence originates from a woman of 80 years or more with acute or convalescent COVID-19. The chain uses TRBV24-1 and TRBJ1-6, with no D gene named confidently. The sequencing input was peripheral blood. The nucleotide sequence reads TGTGCCACCAGTGATTTGTCCCGCGCCTCATCCTCACCCCTCCACTTT. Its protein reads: CATSDLSRASSSPLHF.